Sequencing of this TCR beta chain was carried out in a study of spatial heterogeneity in lung cancer. As for time point: blood at routine non-recurrence follow-up after resection. CDR1 and CDR2 (germline): SNHLY, FYNNEI. V was shortened by 4 bases and J by 4 bases, with 13 bases between the two germline ends. The CDR3 sequence is 14 residues long. TCRdb re-called the 5' RACE reads with MiXCR, one entry per CDR3 protein. The repertoire holds about 120,000 distinct CDR3 sequences, with 10% to 11% as singletons. This sequence was found in a female donor with early-stage non-small cell lung cancer. The rearrangement joins TRBV2 to TRBJ1-1; tentative D call: TRBD1 (5 bases). This specimen consisted of PBMCs, obtained at follow-up. The DNA of the CDR3 is TGTGCCAGCAGTGTTGAGGGGCTCGGCACTGAAGCTTTCTTT. This gives the protein CASSVEGLGTEAFF. Drawing the rest from reference TRBV2 and TRBJ1-1, the complete variable domain is EPEVTQTPSHQVTQMGQEVILRCVPISNHLYFYWYRQILGQKVEFLVSFYNNEISEKSEIFDDQFSVERPDGSNFTLKIRSTKLEDSAMYFCASSVEGLGTEAFFGQGTRLTVV.